These 9 T cell receptor beta chains were sequenced from one sample in a study of cytomegalovirus exposure and HLA in healthy donors. It was with 60 Vbeta and 13 Jbeta primers that the PCR ran. TCRdb's table, derived via immunoSEQ multiplex PCR, lists solely in-frame clones and lacks some. This sample has approximately 100,000 clones, with roughly 80% found just once. Input material: PBMCs. These receptors were taken from a female donor in good health and CMV-seronegative.

This chain connects TRBV30 to TRBJ1-2, with 8 bases that match TRBD1. The germline V gene has CDR1 GTSNPN and CDR2 SVGIG (reference sequence). V lost 7 bases and J lost 10; bases outside the gene matches: 17. The CDR3 has 14 amino acids. Here the CDR3 reads CASSFQGAKIDYTF. The DNA for the CDR3 is TGTGCCTCCTCGTTTCAGGGGGCGAAAATTGACTACACCTTC.

This rearrangement joins TRBV19 to TRBJ2-2; TRBD1 agrees at 8 bases. Germline trimming cut 6 bases from V and 7 bases from J; bases unmatched to any gene: 7. Germline assignment: CDR1 LNHDA and CDR2 SQIVND (reference sequence). This CDR3 comprises 14 residues. As DNA, the CDR3 is TGTGCCAGTAGGGTCGACAGGGGAGGCGGGGAGCTGTTTTTT. Encoded protein: CASRVDRGGGELFF.

This clone was observed a few times. The chain carries TRBV5-6 and TRBJ2-7; 8 nucleotides match TRBD1. J lost 7 bases, V lost 1 base, and 7 bases had no gene match. CDR3 length: 14 amino acids. In germline, CDR1 is SGHDT, CDR2 YYEEEE. The CDR3 DNA reads TGTGCCAGCAGCTTGCAGGGGGCCGGAGGGGAGCAGTACTTC. It yields the protein CASSLQGAGGEQYF. Looking up the rest from reference TRBV5-6 and TRBJ2-7 gives the full variable domain: DAGVTQSPTHLIKTRGQQVTLRCSPKSGHDTVSWYQQALGQGPQFIFQYYEEEERQRGNFPDRFSGHQFPNYSSELNVNALLLGDSALYLCASSLQGAGGEQYFGPGTRLTVT.

The V gene is TRBV13, the J gene TRBJ1-2; D not certain. The CDR3 length is 15 residues. The V end lost 1 base, the J end lost 2 bases, and 11 bases lay between the germline ends. The germline V gene has CDR1 PRHDT and CDR2 FYEKMQ (reference sequence). The CDR3 sequence: CASSLARRQNYGYTF. CDR3 DNA sequence: TGTGCCAGCAGCTTAGCGCGCAGGCAGAACTATGGCTACACCTTC.

The chain carries TRBV9 and TRBJ2-5; TRBD2 matches at 14 bases. Germline CDR1 is SGDLS and CDR2 is YYNGEE. This CDR3 has 17 residues. V lost 4 bases, J lost 2 bases, and 7 bases stayed unmatched. DNA of the CDR3: TGTGCCAGCAGCCCCGGACTAGCGGGGGGCCCACAAGAGACCCAGTACTTC. Protein: CASSPGLAGGPQETQYF.

The V gene is TRBV5-1, the J gene TRBJ2-7; TRBD2 aligns across 7 bases. The CDR3 sequence is 13 residues long. V trimming: 6 bases; J trimming: 3 bases; junction bases outside the gene matches: 6. The germline gives CDR1 SGHRS, CDR2 YFSETQ. The CDR3 coding sequence is TGCGCCAGCACCCCGGGGGGATTCTACGAGCAGTACTTC. It specifies CASTPGGFYEQYF.

The CDR3 is CASRLSGGNTGELFF. The CDR3 DNA reads as TGTGCCAGCAGATTGTCGGGGGGGAACACCGGGGAGCTGTTTTTT. This sequence joins TRBV27 and TRBJ2-2; TRBD2 matches 7 bases. The CDR3 length is 15 residues. The V gene end was trimmed by 6 bases and the J gene end by 1 base; junction bases not matched to a gene: 5. CDR1 is MNHEY and CDR2 is SMNVEV in the germline V gene (reference sequence).

This clone was observed many times. The rearrangement uses TRBV7-6 and TRBJ1-1; no clear D gene. This CDR3 comprises 13 residues. Germline V lookup: CDR1 SGHVS, CDR2 FNYEAQ. The V gene lost 4 bases and the J gene lost 1 base, with 7 bases spanning the gap. CDR3 loop: CASSSDENTEAFF. The CDR3, as DNA: TGTGCCAGCAGCTCAGATGAGAACACTGAAGCTTTCTTT.

The CDR3 spells CASSLGGSVGNEQFF. CDR3 nucleotide sequence: TGTGCCAGCAGCTTGGGGGGCAGTGTAGGGAATGAGCAGTTCTTC. The J gene is TRBJ2-1, the V gene TRBV5-4; a weak D match, TRBD1 (5 bases). The germline gives CDR1 SGHNT, CDR2 YYREEE (reference sequence). Trimming stripped 0 bases from V and 7 bases from J, with 14 bases between. The CDR3 is 15 amino acids. The complete variable domain, with remaining parts taken from reference TRBV5-4 and TRBJ2-1, reads ETGVTQSPTHLIKTRGQQVTLRCSSQSGHNTVSWYQQALGQGPQFIFQYYREEENGRGNFPPRFSGLQFPNYSSELNVNALELDDSALYLCASSLGGSVGNEQFFGPGTRLTVL.